These 26 T cell receptor beta chains were sequenced from one sample in a study of blood T cell repertoires in COVID-19. TCRdb's copy holds only in-frame clones and misses some; the assay was immunoSEQ multiplex PCR. The repertoire consists of some 200,000 clones, with approximately 81% occurring once and the leading ten covering approximately 2.6%. The sequencing input was peripheral blood. These receptors were taken from a man aged 50 or older who had recovered from COVID-19.

The J gene is TRBJ2-1, the V gene TRBV7-9; TRBD1 is a possible D gene (6 bases). Germline V lookup: CDR1 SEHNR, CDR2 FQNEAQ (reference sequence). This CDR3 has 15 residues. V shed 5 bases and J shed 4 bases, with 15 bases lying between them. CDR3 protein: CASSNPGHTYNEQFF. The CDR3, as DNA: TGTGCCAGCAGCAATCCGGGACACACTTACAATGAGCAGTTCTTC.

V usage is TRBV3-1 (or the pseudogene TRBV3-2) and J usage is TRBJ2-1; 9 bases map to TRBD2. After removal of 2 bases from V and 0 bases from J, the junction contained 14 bases not matched to a gene. The CDR3 covers 20 residues. Germline V CDR1 and CDR2: LGHDT, YNNKEL (reference sequence). CDR3 amino acids: CASSQYPVGLAISSYNEQFF. The CDR3 DNA sequence: TGTGCCAGCAGCCAATACCCCGTTGGACTAGCGATTAGCTCCTACAATGAGCAGTTCTTC.

The chain employs TRBV7-2 and TRBJ2-5, with 15 bases aligning to TRBD2. With V trimmed by 5 bases and J by 3 bases, 1 base remained unmatched. The CDR3 is 15 amino acids. The germline CDR1 and CDR2 sequences are SGHTA and FQGNSA. This CDR3 is CASSRTSGREETQYF. The CDR3 DNA is TGTGCCAGCAGCCGGACTAGCGGGAGGGAAGAGACCCAGTACTTC.

The rearrangement links TRBV5-6 to TRBJ2-3; weak D call: TRBD2 (6 bases). This CDR3 is 16 amino acids long. V gave up 0 bases and J gave up 4 bases, with 15 bases separating them. Germline loops: CDR1 SGHDT, CDR2 YYEEEE. The CDR3 DNA follows: TGTGCCAGCAGCTTGGTTACGGGAGTGGGATCAGATACGCAGTATTTT. Protein sequence: CASSLVTGVGSDTQYF.

The gene calls are TRBV7-9 and TRBJ2-3; D may be TRBD2 (5 bases). V was trimmed by 1 base and J by 5 bases, leaving 10 bases between them. Germline V gene data show CDR1 as SEHNR and CDR2 as FQNEAQ (reference sequence). This CDR3 comprises 14 residues. The CDR3 nucleotides are TGTGCCAGCAGCTTAGAGGTTGCGGGAGATACGCAGTATTTT. It codes for CASSLEVAGDTQYF.

The rearrangement links TRBV29-1 to TRBJ1-3; TRBD1 matches at 7 bases. From germline, CDR1 is SQVTM and CDR2 ANQGSEA. CDR3 length equals 14 residues. V trimming: 6 bases; J trimming: 1 base; junction bases outside the gene matches: 6. Here the CDR3 reads CSVDETGSGNTIYF. The CDR3 region has the DNA TGCAGCGTGGACGAGACAGGGTCTGGAAACACCATATATTTT.

The chain is built from TRBV19 and TRBJ2-1; the match to TRBD2 covers 13 bases. Germline assignment: CDR1 LNHDA and CDR2 SQIVND (reference sequence). The V segment lost 5 bases and the J segment 4 bases; nucleotides outside the gene matches: 14. CDR3 length: 19 amino acids. CDR3 coding DNA: TGTGCCAGTAGTCTAAGACCGGGACTAGCGGGGAAGCTATACAATGAGCAGTTCTTC. This sequence encodes CASSLRPGLAGKLYNEQFF.

The genes are TRBV18 and TRBJ1-3; no firm D call. Germline V gene lookup returns CDR1 KGHSH and CDR2 LQKENI. The V end was cut by 0 bases, the J end by 0 bases, with 9 bases between. The CDR3 is 16 amino acids. CDR3 in amino acids: CASSPPEEVSGNTIYF. The CDR3 region has the DNA TGTGCCAGCTCACCACCGGAAGAGGTCTCTGGAAACACCATATATTTT. The whole variable domain, remainder taken from reference TRBV18 and TRBJ1-3, is NAGVMQNPRHLVRRRGQEARLRCSPMKGHSHVYWYRQLPEEGLKFMVYLQKENIIDESGMPKERFSAEFPKEGPSILRIQQVVRGDSAAYFCASSPPEEVSGNTIYFGEGSWLTVV.

This clone has a single count. The rearrangement joins TRBV18 to TRBJ2-2; a weak D match, TRBD1 (7 bases). The germline V gene has CDR1 KGHSH and CDR2 LQKENI. Trimming shortened V by 4 bases and J by 6 bases, and 15 bases separated the two germline ends. The CDR3 runs to 15 residues. The CDR3 loop is CASSRQGGVAGELFF. CDR3 coding DNA: TGTGCCAGCTCACGGCAGGGGGGCGTCGCCGGGGAGCTGTTTTTT.

This clone came up once. The rearrangement joins TRBV7-9 to TRBJ2-3; TRBD2 aligns across 7 bases. This CDR3 spans 14 amino acids. Germline CDR1 and CDR2: SEHNR and FQNEAQ (reference sequence). The trim removed 6 bases at V and 1 base at J, leaving 4 bases unmatched. For the CDR3, the DNA is TGTGCCAGCAGTTTCGCGGGGGGCACAGATACGCAGTATTTT. It is translated as CASSFAGGTDTQYF.

This chain uses TRBV10-2 with TRBJ1-5, with 8 bases lining up with TRBD1. The length of the CDR3 is 16 residues. Losses at the gene ends were 7 bases for V and 5 bases for J; bases not matched to a gene: 13. The V gene's germline CDR1 is WSHSY and CDR2 SAAADI. The CDR3 loop is CASKQGATGDDQPQHF. The CDR3 DNA reads as TGCGCCAGCAAGCAAGGGGCGACAGGGGATGATCAGCCCCAGCATTTT.

The chain employs TRBV10-1 and TRBJ2-1; the match to TRBD2 covers 9 bases. Germline V gives CDR1 WNHNN, CDR2 SYGVQD (reference sequence). After removal of 6 bases from V and 9 bases from J, the junction contained 12 bases not matched to a gene. This CDR3 has 15 amino acids. Here the CDR3 DNA reads TGCGCCAGCAGCCTCGTGGCGGGAGGGATAGGTGAGCAGTTCTTC. The encoded protein is CASSLVAGGIGEQFF.

This clone was seen a single time. The chain is built from TRBV20-1 and TRBJ1-5, with a possible D match to TRBD1 (5 bases). Trimming shortened V by 4 bases and J by 6 bases, and 7 bases separated the two germline ends. The CDR3 consists of 11 residues. Germline V gene data show CDR1 as DFQATT and CDR2 as SNEGSKA (reference sequence). This CDR3 reads CSAKGVQPQHF. CDR3 nucleotide sequence: TGCAGTGCTAAAGGGGTTCAGCCCCAGCATTTT.

The chain has TRBV5-8 and TRBJ2-1; TRBD2 aligns across 8 bases. The CDR3 runs 15 residues. The J segment lost 5 bases and the V segment lost 0 bases, leaving 4 bases of the junction unmatched. CDR1 and CDR2 (germline): SGHTS, YDEGEE. The CDR3, as DNA: TGTGCCAGCAGCTTGGCCGGGGGGGGCAACAATGAGCAGTTCTTC. It encodes CASSLAGGGNNEQFF.

The chain employs TRBV27 and TRBJ1-4; D possibly corresponds to TRBD1 (6 bases). CDR1 and CDR2 (germline): MNHEY, SMNVEV (reference sequence). The CDR3 has 16 residues. Between the trimmed V and J ends, which lost 3 bases and 7 bases, there was a span of 18 bases. CDR3 protein: CASSFSLTGPGEKLFF. The CDR3, as DNA: TGTGCCAGCAGTTTCTCCCTGACAGGTCCGGGTGAAAAACTGTTTTTT.

The chain has TRBV27 and TRBJ2-1; TRBD1 is a possible D gene (6 bases). Germline-derived CDR1 and CDR2 are MNHEY and SMNVEV (reference sequence). V dropped 7 bases and J dropped 0 bases, with 13 bases sitting between them. The CDR3 covers 15 residues. The CDR3 bases are TGTGCCAGCACCGAACAGGGTTCCTCCTACAATGAGCAGTTCTTC. Protein: CASTEQGSSYNEQFF.

The chain recombines TRBV19 with TRBJ2-2; 9 bases align to TRBD1. V shed 8 bases, J shed 5 bases, and the junction held 9 bases outside the gene matches. This CDR3 is built from 15 residues. Germline V gene sequence: CDR1 LNHDA, CDR2 SQIVND (reference sequence). CDR3 DNA: TGTGCCAGTTCCACCGGGACAGGGTCTACCGGGGAGCTGTTTTTT. Amino acid sequence: CASSTGTGSTGELFF. Looking up the rest from reference TRBV19 and TRBJ2-2 gives the full variable domain: DGGITQSPKYLFRKEGQNVTLSCEQNLNHDAMYWYRQDPGQGLRLIYYSQIVNDFQKGDIAEGYSVSREKKESFPLTVTSAQKNPTAFYLCASSTGTGSTGELFFGEGSRLTVL.

J is TRBJ2-7 and V is TRBV14; D call uncertain. CDR3 length equals 13 residues. The germline V and J ends were trimmed by 3 bases and 4 bases, with 10 bases remaining between them. CDR1 and CDR2 from the germline V gene are SGHDN and FVKESK. DNA of the CDR3: TGTGCCAGCAGCCACCAGGCGAGATACGAGCAGTACTTC. Translating it yields CASSHQARYEQYF. Combining the CDR3 with reference TRBV14 and TRBJ2-7 gives the whole variable domain EAGVTQFPSHSVIEKGQTVTLRCDPISGHDNLYWYRRVMGKEIKFLLHFVKESKQDESGMPNNRFLAERTGGTYSTLKVQPAELEDSGVYFCASSHQARYEQYFGPGTRLTVT.

This clone was counted only a few times. The chain combines TRBV2 with TRBJ2-7, with 8 nucleotides matching TRBD1. V was pared by 4 bases and J by 4 bases, with 3 bases of the junction left unmatched. This CDR3 spans 13 amino acids. CDR1 is SNHLY, CDR2 FYNNEI, per germline. The CDR3 DNA follows: TGTGCCAGCAGTGGGGACAGGCAGTACGAGCAGTACTTC. Its protein is CASSGDRQYEQYF.

Here the CDR3 reads CASSAGTTGANVLTF. In nucleotides, the CDR3 is TGTGCCAGCAGTGCCGGGACAACTGGGGCCAACGTCCTGACTTTC. V usage is TRBV6-4 and J usage is TRBJ2-6; tentatively, D is TRBD1 (6 bases). The CDR3 is made up of 15 amino acids. Germline CDR1 MRHNA, CDR2 SNTAGT. Deletions cut 4 bases from V and 2 bases from J, with 9 bases between.

The V gene is TRBV28, the J gene TRBJ2-3; D possibly corresponds to TRBD1 (5 bases). Germline V lookup: CDR1 MDHEN, CDR2 SYDVKM. The CDR3 contains 13 residues. Trimming stripped 8 bases from V and 1 base from J, with 10 bases between. CDR3: CASEQGGTDTQYF. The CDR3 coding sequence is TGTGCCAGCGAGCAGGGCGGCACAGATACGCAGTATTTT.

The CDR3 protein is CASSQARRGTGGRNEQFF. The CDR3 region has the DNA TGTGCCAGCAGCCAAGCTCGACGCGGGACTGGAGGACGCAATGAGCAGTTCTTC. The J gene is TRBJ2-1, the V gene TRBV3-1 (or the pseudogene TRBV3-2); D is possibly TRBD2 (6 bases). The CDR3 covers 18 residues. The germline V gene has CDR1 LGHDT and CDR2 YNNKEL (reference sequence). Trimming pared 1 base from V and 6 bases from J, leaving 22 bases between.

The V gene is TRBV19, the J gene TRBJ1-5; 7 nucleotides align to TRBD1. The CDR3 is 15 residues long. V dropped 3 bases and J dropped 2; count of bases not matched to a gene: 4. CDR1 and CDR2 (germline): LNHDA, SQIVND (reference sequence). CDR3 sequence reads: CASSIRRGGNQPQHF. The DNA of the CDR3 is TGTGCCAGTAGTATCCGCAGGGGGGGCAATCAGCCCCAGCATTTT.

This clone was observed a handful of times. The gene calls are TRBV27 and TRBJ2-7; 7 bases map to TRBD2. Germline V lookup: CDR1 MNHEY, CDR2 SMNVEV (reference sequence). Trimming removed 3 bases from V and 3 bases from J; junction bases left unmatched: 8. This CDR3 is 15 amino acids long. For the CDR3, the DNA is TGTGCCAGCAGTTTTCTGTCGACGGGAGGCTACGAGCAGTACTTC. This encodes CASSFLSTGGYEQYF.

The chain uses TRBV20-1 and TRBJ1-2; 7 positions match TRBD1. The trim removed 3 bases at V and 8 bases at J, leaving 6 bases unmatched. Germline CDR1 DFQATT, CDR2 SNEGSKA (reference sequence). The CDR3 consists of 12 residues. The CDR3 spells CSASARGRGYTF. As DNA, the CDR3 is TGCAGTGCTAGTGCCAGGGGGAGAGGCTACACCTTC.

The gene calls are TRBV6-1 and TRBJ2-2; 8 positions match TRBD2. The CDR3 has 16 amino acids. Losses at the gene ends were 3 bases for V and 1 base for J; bases not matched to a gene: 4. Germline V gives CDR1 MNHNS, CDR2 SASEGT. CDR3 sequence: CASSEGLAGNTGELFF. The CDR3 coding sequence is TGTGCCAGCAGTGAGGGGCTAGCGGGGAACACCGGGGAGCTGTTTTTT.